The rows below give T cell receptor beta chains drawn from one sample of a study of cytomegalovirus exposure and HLA in healthy donors. The table came from immunoSEQ multiplex PCR; TCRdb's copy has only in-frame clones and leaves some out. This sample has around 70,000 clones, with 72% found just once. The sample was PBMCs. These receptors originate from a man in his sixties in good health and CMV-seropositive. Both conserved end residues are part of each CDR3. A D gene is named only where the DNA matches it firmly. Size is omitted from some rows. Given values are once, few, many or a class for expanded clones.

j_call d_call v_call clone_size cdr3_nt cdr3_aa
TRBJ1-1 TRBD1 TRBV9 NA TGTGCCAGCAGCGCGGGGGGACAGGGGAACACTGAAGCTTTCTTT CASSAGGQGNTEAFF
TRBJ2-7 TRBD2 TRBV4-1 NA TGCGCCAGCAGCCAAGGGCGGGGGGCCTACGAGCAGTACTTC CASSQGRGAYEQYF
TRBJ1-5 NA TRBV7-9 NA TGTGCCAGCAGCTTCGGCAATCAGCCCCAGCATTTT CASSFGNQPQHF
TRBJ2-5 NA TRBV6-1 NA TGTGCCAGCGCCCTAGAACGGGGGGCGCGGGAGACCCAGTACTTC CASALERGARETQYF
TRBJ2-7 NA TRBV28 few TGTGCCAGCAGTTTACAGGGACTCCAGGGATACGAGCAGTACTTC CASSLQGLQGYEQYF
TRBJ2-7 NA TRBV4-2 NA TGTGCCAGCAGCCAAGACGACTCTAGCTCCTACGAGCAGTACTTC CASSQDDSSSYEQYF
TRBJ1-1 NA TRBV5-1 NA TGCACCAGCTCAGGGTACGGAGGGTCGACTGAAGCTTTCTTT CTSSGYGGSTEAFF
TRBJ2-1 NA TRBV27 NA TGTGCCAGCAAGACAGGCCAAGTGAATGAGCAGTTCTTC CASKTGQVNEQFF
TRBJ2-1 TRBD2 TRBV15 NA TGTGCCACCAGCGGCAAGACTAGCGGCTACAATGAGCAGTTCTTC CATSGKTSGYNEQFF
TRBJ1-2 NA TRBV6-5 NA TGTGCCAGCAGTTGGGGGCTGGGTCTTGGCTACACCTTC CASSWGLGLGYTF
TRBJ1-1 TRBD1 TRBV9 few TGTGCCAGCAGCGGTGGACAGGGGGCGTACACTGAAGCTTTCTTT CASSGGQGAYTEAFF
TRBJ2-1 TRBD2 TRBV20-1 NA TGCAGTGCTGGGGGGGGTGAGCAGTTCTTC CSAGGGEQFF
TRBJ2-5 NA TRBV5-1 NA TGCGCCAGCAGCTGGGTATTGGGGAGAGACCAAGAGACCCAGTACTTC CASSWVLGRDQETQYF
TRBJ2-5 TRBD1 TRBV28 NA TGTGCCAGCGTCCCAACAGGGGGCTTGTTATTACTTCAAGAGACCCAGTACTTC CASVPTGGLLLLQETQYF
TRBJ2-7 TRBD1 TRBV28 NA TGTGCCAGCAGCCATACAGGGGACTACGAGCAGTACTTC CASSHTGDYEQYF
TRBJ2-1 NA TRBV14 NA TGTGCCAGCAGCCAAGCCCAGCGGGTCATCAATGAGCAGTTCTTC CASSQAQRVINEQFF
TRBJ2-1 NA TRBV14 NA TGTGCCAGCAGCCAAGATATTGGGACGGGGGCCTACAATGAGCAGTTCTTC CASSQDIGTGAYNEQFF
TRBJ2-3 TRBD1 TRBV27 NA TGTGCCAGCAGTGGGACAGGGAGAAGGACAGATACGCAGTATTTT CASSGTGRRTDTQYF
TRBJ2-3 NA TRBV6-1 once TGTGCCAGCAGCGTCAGGACAGCGGTCCAGCTGTATTTT CASSVRTAVQLYF
TRBJ2-3 TRBD1 TRBV7-9 once TGTGCCAGCAGCGCTAGACAGGGTAAAGCAGATACGCAGTATTTT CASSARQGKADTQYF
TRBJ2-1 TRBD2 TRBV19 NA TGTGCCAGCGAAATTACATGGAAGCGGGGAGCGTTCAATGAGCAGTTCTTC CASEITWKRGAFNEQFF
TRBJ1-2 TRBD1 TRBV6-6 few TGTGCCAGCAGACTTTCCGGGACAGGCCTTGGTTATGGCTACACCTTC CASRLSGTGLGYGYTF
TRBJ1-4 TRBD1 TRBV27 NA TGTGCCAGCAGCTACCCAGGGGGCTTTCAGGAAAAACTGTTTTTT CASSYPGGFQEKLFF
TRBJ1-2 NA TRBV5-1 NA TGCGCCAGCAGCTTGGCCACAGGCCCAAACTATGGCTACACCTTC CASSLATGPNYGYTF
TRBJ2-5 NA TRBV4-2 NA TGTGCCAGCAGCAACAGAGAGACCCAGTACTTC CASSNRETQYF
TRBJ2-2 TRBD1 TRBV5-1 NA TGCGCCAGCAGCTTCCCCGGACAGGGCCAGGAGCTGTTTTTT CASSFPGQGQELFF
TRBJ2-7 NA TRBV2 NA TGTGCCAGCAGTGATGCGGTATCCTACGAGCAGTACTTC CASSDAVSYEQYF
TRBJ2-5 NA TRBV25-1 NA TGTGCCAGCAGTGACCCGCCTTCCTCGGAGCAGTACTTC CASSDPPSSEQYF
TRBJ1-1 NA TRBV11-2 NA TGTGCCAGCAGCTTTACGGGGAGGTACACTGAAGCTTTCTTT CASSFTGRYTEAFF
TRBJ1-4 NA TRBV11-2 few TGTGCCAGCAGCTTGTCCCCCAATTCCGAAAAACTGTTTTTT CASSLSPNSEKLFF
TRBJ1-4 NA TRBV11-3 NA TGTGCCAGCAGCTTAGCTGGGGCGTATGAAAAACTGTTTTTT CASSLAGAYEKLFF
TRBJ2-2 NA TRBV27 few TGTGCCAGCAGTTTACTCTTCAGGGGGGCAGCCGGCACCGGGGAGCTGTTTTTT CASSLLFRGAAGTGELFF
TRBJ1-4 TRBD1 TRBV4-3 few TGCGCCAGCAGCCAAGAGGGGACAGGCTACCAAAAACTGTTTTTT CASSQEGTGYQKLFF
TRBJ1-1 NA TRBV5-1 NA TGCGCCAGCAGCTTAGGGGGAATGAACACTGAAGCTTTCTTT CASSLGGMNTEAFF
TRBJ2-5 NA TRBV29-1 NA TGCAGCGTTGAACGAGAGACCCAGTACTTC CSVERETQYF
TRBJ1-6 TRBD1 TRBV5-1 NA TGCGCCAGCAGCCGAAGAGGGACAGGAGCGAGTTCACCCCTCCACTTT CASSRRGTGASSPLHF
TRBJ2-5 NA TRBV11-3 few TGTGCCAGCAGCTCGGGCCCAGCGGGGACCCAGTACTTC CASSSGPAGTQYF
TRBJ2-7 NA TRBV11-2 NA TGTGCCAGCAGCTTTGGCGGGAACGAGCAGTACTTC CASSFGGNEQYF
TRBJ1-1 TRBD1 TRBV27 NA TGTGCCAGCAGTCTCTGGACAGGGAGTCGGACTGAAGCTTTCTTT CASSLWTGSRTEAFF
TRBJ2-5 TRBD1 TRBV5-6 NA TGTGCCAGCAGCCAGAACCCGGGACAGGGTCGAGAGACCCAGTACTTC CASSQNPGQGRETQYF
TRBJ1-2 NA TRBV7-9 NA TGTGCCAGCAGCTTAGTGTTCGGAGAGCAATACGGCTATGGCTACACCTTC CASSLVFGEQYGYGYTF
TRBJ1-2 NA TRBV6-5 NA TGTGCCAGCAGTTACTGGCAGGGAGGGCACTATGGCTACACCTTC CASSYWQGGHYGYTF
TRBJ1-5 TRBD1 TRBV10-2 NA TGCGCCAGCCAGGGACAGGGGACTTATAGCAATCAGCCCCAGCATTTT CASQGQGTYSNQPQHF
TRBJ2-7 TRBD2 TRBV6-1 once TGTGCCAGCAGTCGACTAGCGGGAGCCTACGAGCAGTACTTC CASSRLAGAYEQYF
TRBJ2-7 NA TRBV5-4 few TGTGCCAGCAGCCCGGACACCCCCTACGAGCAGTACTTC CASSPDTPYEQYF
TRBJ2-2 NA TRBV7-9 NA TGTGCCAGCAGCCTGAATGGGCCGAACACCGGGGAGCTGTTTTTT CASSLNGPNTGELFF
TRBJ1-3 TRBD1 TRBV2 NA TGTGCCAGCATGGGGGACAGGACCCGCTCTGGAAACACCATATATTTT CASMGDRTRSGNTIYF
TRBJ1-1 TRBD1 TRBV19 NA TGTGCCAGTAGTAAGGAGACAGGGGGGTCCCGCGTCCGGAACACTGAAGCTTTCTTT CASSKETGGSRVRNTEAFF
TRBJ2-1 NA TRBV19 once TGTGCCAGTAGTATTAGGGACTCTACCTACAATGAGCAGTTCTTC CASSIRDSTYNEQFF
TRBJ2-1 TRBD2 TRBV27 NA TGTGCCAGCAGTTTCGCGACTAGCGGGAGCAATGAGCAGTTCTTC CASSFATSGSNEQFF
TRBJ1-2 NA TRBV7-9 NA TGTGCCAGCAGCTTAGAGTGGGAGAACTATGGCTACACCTTC CASSLEWENYGYTF
TRBJ2-1 TRBD2 TRBV14 NA TGTGCCAGCAGCCGGCCAAGCGGGAGAGTAATTGAGCAGTTCTTC CASSRPSGRVIEQFF
TRBJ1-3 NA TRBV6-5 NA TGTGCCAGCAGTGACAGGCCTGGAAACACCATATATTTT CASSDRPGNTIYF
TRBJ2-3 TRBD2 TRBV28 NA TGTGCCAGTAAAGGGGCTAGCGGGAATGCAGATACGCAGTATTTT CASKGASGNADTQYF
TRBJ2-3 TRBD1 TRBV19 NA TGTGCCAGTAGTATAGTGGAGACAGGGACGCAGTATTTT CASSIVETGTQYF
TRBJ1-1 TRBD1 TRBV7-3 NA TGTGCCAGCAGCTTTCAGGGGGAGACTGAAGCTTTCTTT CASSFQGETEAFF